This is a list of T cell receptor beta chains from one sample in a study of blood T cell repertoires in COVID-19. TCRdb keeps only in-frame clones here, not all; method: immunoSEQ multiplex PCR. In the table there are approximately 530,000 clones, roughly nine tenths of which are singletons. What was sequenced was peripheral blood. These receptors came from a woman aged 45-65 years with COVID-19, enrolled during active disease. Each CDR3 is given with its conserved first and last residue. Fields, in order: D gene, J gene, V gene, clone size, CDR3 protein, CDR3 DNA. D genes are given only for firm matches. Rows may omit the clone size; those that give it use once, few, many or a size class.

>TRBD1|TRBJ1-4|TRBV6-1|NA
CASSGTGGWTNEKLFF
TGTGCCAGCAGTGGGACAGGGGGGTGGACTAATGAAAAACTGTTTTTT
>TRBD2|TRBJ2-7|TRBV7-2|NA
CASSRAATSSYEQYF
TGTGCCAGCAGCCGCGCCGCGACTAGCAGCTACGAGCAGTACTTC
>TRBD2|TRBJ2-2|TRBV6-2/TRBV6-3|NA
CASSRGLAGGRTGELFF
TGTGCCAGCAGTCGCGGACTAGCGGGGGGGAGAACCGGGGAGCTGTTTTTT
>TRBD1|TRBJ1-4|TRBV12-5|NA
CASGSGTKQGGSNEKLFF
TGTGCTAGTGGTTCAGGAACTAAACAGGGGGGGAGTAATGAAAAACTGTTTTTT
>TRBD1|TRBJ1-2|TRBV2|NA
CASRPGQGLGPQGYTF
TGTGCCAGCAGGCCGGGACAGGGTCTGGGCCCGCAAGGCTACACCTTC
>TRBD2|TRBJ2-1|TRBV9|once
CASGGGGSYNEQFF
TGTGCCAGCGGCGGCGGGGGCTCCTACAATGAGCAGTTCTTC
>TRBD1|TRBJ2-7|TRBV27|NA
CASSNFGTGVVEQYF
TGTGCCAGCAGCAACTTCGGGACAGGGGTTGTCGAGCAGTACTTC
>NA|TRBJ1-1|TRBV19|NA
CASIGRGRLKQGMNTEAFF
TGTGCCAGTATTGGGAGGGGAAGATTGAAGCAGGGGATGAACACTGAAGCTTTCTTT
>TRBD2|TRBJ2-3|TRBV4-1|NA
CASRAGGRLVTDTQYF
TGCGCCAGCAGAGCGGGGGGGCGGTTGGTCACAGATACGCAGTATTTT
>TRBD2|TRBJ2-7|TRBV7-9|NA
CASSPPLSGGTDEQYF
TGTGCCAGCAGCCCCCCTCTGAGCGGGGGAACGGACGAGCAGTACTTC
>NA|TRBJ2-6|TRBV5-4|once
CASSPKTLTGTGANVLTF
TGTGCCAGCAGCCCCAAGACTCTCACAGGGACTGGGGCCAACGTCCTGACTTTC
>TRBD1|TRBJ1-1|TRBV9|NA
CASSLSGTGATEAFF
TGTGCCAGCAGCTTGTCCGGGACAGGGGCCACTGAAGCTTTCTTT
>NA|TRBJ1-4|TRBV19|NA
CASNAGLNEKLFF
TGTGCCAGTAATGCAGGACTTAATGAAAAACTGTTTTTT
>TRBD2|TRBJ2-1|TRBV9|once
CASSVSGGGEQFF
TGTGCCAGCAGCGTAAGCGGGGGGGGTGAGCAGTTCTTC
>NA|TRBJ1-2|TRBV24-1|once
CATSGEPDGYTF
TGTGCCACCTCCGGGGAACCGGATGGCTACACCTTC